The 26 T cell receptor beta chains in this list originate from one sample, sequenced in a study of read filtering for tumor transcriptome and immune sequencing (dated by TCRdb to 2020 to 2021). The data were produced on an Illumina HiSeq 4000. The Immunoverse kit was used to build TCR libraries from around 400 ng RNA, with molecular barcoded adaptors covering alpha/delta and beta/gamma chains. Starting from the raw public reads, TCRdb applied fastp trimming at Q25, assembled clones with MiXCR and retained in-frame beta chains. Records with the same CDR3 protein are collapsed into one entry carrying the most frequent genes and DNA. This sample gives about 28,000 distinct CDR3 sequences in total; approximately 15% of them show up just once. The ten largest clones capture approximately 40% of the sample. Sequencing was done on a sample of a population of CD138-negative cells sorted from bone marrow. The cell subset or site label here, explained by the study, means: bone marrow mononuclear cells depleted of CD138+ plasma/myeloma cells by negative magnetic selection. These receptor sequences come from a donor older than 35 with multiple myeloma.

This clonotype was recorded at least ten times. V usage is TRBV27 and J usage is TRBJ2-3; 8 bases line up with TRBD2. The germline gives CDR1 MNHEY, CDR2 SMNVEV (reference sequence). The CDR3 spans 16 residues. V dropped 2 bases and J dropped 6; count of bases not matched to a gene: 10. CDR3 nucleotides: TGTGCCAGCAGTTTAAGCGGGAGAAGTGTTGGGGATACGCAGTATTTT. Its protein product is CASSLSGRSVGDTQYF.

This clonotype occurred many times. The chain uses TRBV20-1 and TRBJ2-1; 12 bases are a match to TRBD2. J lost 1 base, V lost 1 base, and 5 bases had no gene match. This CDR3 has 17 residues. The germline CDR1 and CDR2 sequences are DFQATT and SNEGSKA (reference sequence). CDR3 nucleotide sequence: TGCAGTGCTAGAGTCGAGACTAGCGGGGGTTCCTACAATGAGCAGTTCTTC. Its translation is CSARVETSGGSYNEQFF.

This clonotype was detected many times. This chain connects TRBV29-1 to TRBJ1-2; D uncertain. Germline values: CDR1 SQVTM, CDR2 ANQGSEA. The CDR3 has 14 residues. V was clipped by 1 base and J by 6 bases, with 15 bases between them. CDR3 coding DNA: TGCAGCGTTGAAGGGGGATATTTGCCGGATGGCTACACCTTC. Its protein product is CSVEGGYLPDGYTF.

A note on this clonotype: A much larger clone differs by one base, so this may be a read error. The chain recombines TRBV7-9 with TRBJ1-4, with a tentative D call TRBD1 (6 bases). V lost 5 bases and J 12 bases, leaving 19 bases between the germline ends. This CDR3 contains 14 residues. Germline CDR1 is SEHNR and CDR2 is FQNEAQ (reference sequence). CDR3 amino acids: CASSTGTTAEELFF. In nucleotides, the CDR3 is TGTGCCAGCAGCACCGGGACAACAGCAGAAGAACTGTTTTTT.

This clonotype came up many times. V is TRBV7-9 and J is TRBJ2-1; D is possibly TRBD1 or TRBD2 (5 bases each). The ends were cut back, 7 bases at V and 6 bases at J, with 19 bases in the middle. The CDR3 runs to 15 residues. The germline V gene has CDR1 SEHNR and CDR2 FQNEAQ (reference sequence). The CDR3 DNA is TGTGCCAGCACCCTGAAAGGGGAGTCGGGCAATGAGCAGTTCTTC. It specifies CASTLKGESGNEQFF.

This clonotype was seen ten or more times. The J gene is TRBJ2-3, the V gene TRBV7-9; D not resolved. Trimming left V 5 bases short and J 4 bases short, with 10 bases between. The CDR3 has 13 residues. The germline CDR1 and CDR2 sequences are SEHNR and FQNEAQ (reference sequence). The CDR3 DNA sequence: TGTGCCAGCAGCCCCTACAACGCAGATACGCAGTATTTT. This sequence encodes CASSPYNADTQYF. The complete variable domain, with remaining parts taken from reference TRBV7-9 and TRBJ2-3, reads DTGVSQNPRHKITKRGQNVTFRCDPISEHNRLYWYRQTLGQGPEFLTYFQNEAQLEKSRLLSDRFSAERPKGSFSTLEIQRTEQGDSAMYLCASSPYNADTQYFGPGTRLTVL.

This clonotype showed up many times. The genes are TRBV10-3 and TRBJ2-3; D is unclear. Germline V gene data show CDR1 as ENHRY and CDR2 as SYGVKD. The V end lost 6 bases, the J end lost 6 bases, and 13 bases lay between the germline ends. The CDR3 runs 13 residues. The CDR3 loop is CAIRLRPADTQYF. CDR3 DNA sequence: TGTGCCATCAGACTCCGCCCCGCCGATACGCAGTATTTT.

This clonotype was detected ten times or more. The V and J genes are TRBV29-1 and TRBJ2-1, with D possibly TRBD1 on 6 matching bases. The CDR3 is 13 residues long. CDR1 and CDR2 (germline): SQVTM, ANQGSEA. The V end was cut by 4 bases, the J end by 5 bases, with 12 bases between. In nucleotides, the CDR3 is TGCAGCGTTGCGAAACAGGGTGACAATGAGCAGTTCTTC. Translated, it gives CSVAKQGDNEQFF.

This clonotype was found many times. V and J are TRBV20-1 and TRBJ2-1, with 9 bases aligning to TRBD2. The CDR3 totals 16 residues. V shed 0 bases and J 3 bases; nucleotides not matched to a gene: 6. In germline, CDR1 is DFQATT, CDR2 SNEGSKA (reference sequence). CDR3 nucleotides: TGCAGTGCTAGAGATCGGCGACTAGCGGTCTACAATGAGCAGTTCTTC. It translates to CSARDRRLAVYNEQFF.

This clonotype was counted only a few times. Given a much more abundant clone one base away, this may be a read error. The genes are TRBV11-2 and TRBJ1-6; D is possibly TRBD1 (6 bases). Germline CDR1 is SGHAT and CDR2 is FQNNGV. The CDR3 contains 13 residues. CDR3 DNA sequence: TGTGCCAGCAGCCTATCAGGGGTTTCACCCCTCCTCTTT. Translation gives CASSLSGVSPLLF.

This clonotype turned up a few times. This may be a read error, as it is one base from a much larger clone. The chain has TRBV29-1 and TRBJ1-5, with D maybe TRBD1 (6 bases). The germline V gene has CDR1 SQVTM and CDR2 ANQGSEA. The CDR3 spans 13 residues. CDR3 region: CSVGGMGNQPRHF. CDR3 sequence (DNA): TGCAGCGTAGGGGGGATGGGCAATCAGCCCCGGCATTTT.

This clonotype was observed at least ten times. This chain connects TRBV12-3 or TRBV12-4 to TRBJ2-7; 9 positions agree with TRBD2. Trimming at V came to 1 base and at J to 6 bases, leaving 7 bases not matched to a gene. The CDR3 consists of 15 residues. CDR3 bases: TGTGCCAGCAGTTTAGTTAGCGGGGGTGGAGCCGAGCAGTACTTC. It translates to CASSLVSGGGAEQYF.

The chain combines TRBV11-2 with TRBJ1-2; a weak D match, TRBD1 (5 bases). This CDR3 region has 13 residues. Germline V gene sequence: CDR1 SGHAT, CDR2 FQNNGV. V was trimmed by 6 bases and J by 2 bases, leaving 10 bases between them. CDR3 residues: CASSPRQNYGYTF. As DNA, the CDR3 is TGTGCCAGCAGTCCTAGACAGAACTATGGCTACACCTTC.

This clonotype showed up many times. CDR3 sequence reads: CASSAGQGGNNQPQHF. The CDR3 DNA sequence: TGCGCCAGCAGTGCGGGACAGGGTGGAAACAATCAGCCCCAGCATTTT. The chain has TRBV10-2 and TRBJ1-5; TRBD1 agrees at 9 bases. Germline assignment: CDR1 WSHSY and CDR2 SAAADI. The CDR3 consists of 16 residues. The V segment lost 4 bases and the J segment 3 bases; nucleotides outside the gene matches: 7.

The table lists this clonotype with many counts. The V gene is TRBV12-3 or TRBV12-4, the J gene TRBJ1-5, with no clear D. The CDR3 runs 13 residues. Trimming pared 8 bases from V and 3 bases from J, leaving 11 bases between. The CDR3 protein is CASLGQYNQPQHF. The CDR3, as DNA: TGTGCCAGCCTTGGGCAGTACAATCAGCCCCAGCATTTT.

This clonotype was seen at least ten times. The chain couples TRBV4-2 to TRBJ1-1; TRBD1 is a possible D gene (5 bases). Looked up from germline, CDR1 is LGHNA and CDR2 is YNFKEQ. Deletions cut 2 bases from V and 4 bases from J, with 11 bases between. The CDR3 sequence is 14 residues long. The CDR3 region has the DNA TGTGCCAGCAGCCAATCGGGGAGGGGCACTGAAGCTTTCTTT. Amino acid sequence: CASSQSGRGTEAFF.

This clonotype was found once. Relative to the germline gene, one junction end is altered; a read error may explain this. The chain couples TRBV4-2 to TRBJ1-1, with a possible D match to TRBD1 (6 bases). Germline V gene lookup returns CDR1 LGHNA and CDR2 YNFKEQ. The CDR3 contains 18 residues. This CDR3 reads CASSQVSRWGGLSAETFF. The CDR3 bases are TGTGCCAGCAGCCAAGTCTCGAGATGGGGGGGCCTGTCGGCTGAAACTTTCTTT.

Concerning this clonotype: Possible read error: a much larger clone is one base away. The V and J genes are TRBV7-9 and TRBJ1-1; D is perhaps TRBD1 (5 bases). Per the germline V gene, CDR1 is SEHNR and CDR2 is FQNEAQ (reference sequence). V was pared by 9 bases and J by 5 bases, with 19 bases between. The CDR3 is 14 residues long. The CDR3 DNA reads TGTGCCAGGAGCCCCCGGGACGGCCCGACTGAAGCTTTCTTT. It translates to CARSPRDGPTEAFF.

With respect to this clonotype: A much larger clone sits a single nucleotide away, making a read error possible. The chain joins TRBV2 to TRBJ1-1; D not resolved. The CDR3 spans 12 residues. Germline CDR1 reads SNHLY; CDR2 reads FYNNEI. CDR3 loop: CASSEQNTEDFF. The DNA of the CDR3 is TGTGCCAGCAGCGAACAGAACACTGAAGATTTCTTT.

Ten or more counts support this clonotype. As DNA, the CDR3 is TGCAGTGCCAGCGGGAGGGCCAGGTACGAGCAGTACTTC. Its translation: CSASGRARYEQYF. The chain recombines TRBV20-1 with TRBJ2-7; 10 nucleotides agree with TRBD2. Trimming removed 6 bases from V and 4 bases from J; junction bases left unmatched: 6. The CDR3 is 13 residues long. Germline V gene lookup returns CDR1 DFQATT and CDR2 SNEGSKA (reference sequence).

This clonotype was recorded many times. This rearrangement joins TRBV7-7 to TRBJ2-2, with 8 bases matching TRBD2. The V segment lost 6 bases and the J segment 4 bases; nucleotides outside the gene matches: 7. This CDR3 region has 15 residues. Germline CDR1 is SSHAT and CDR2 is FNYEAQ (reference sequence). The CDR3 loop is CASREGREGTGELFF. DNA for the CDR3: TGTGCCAGCAGAGAAGGACGGGAGGGCACCGGGGAGCTGTTTTTT.

With regard to this clonotype: A much larger clone differs from this one at a single base, so this may be a read error. The chain employs TRBV7-2 and TRBJ2-1; the D gene is possibly TRBD2 (6 bases). The CDR3 loop spans 12 amino acids. CDR1 and CDR2 from the germline V gene are SGHTA and FQGNSA. V lost 6 bases, J lost 7 bases, and 10 bases lay in between. DNA for the CDR3: TGTGCCAGCAGTCAGGACTATAATGAGCAGTTCTTC. Encoded protein: CASSQDYNEQFF. Together with reference TRBV7-2 and TRBJ2-1, the CDR3 gives the full variable domain: GAGVSQSPSNKVTEKGKDVELRCDPISGHTALYWYRQSLGQGLEFLIYFQGNSAPDKSGLPSDRFSAERTGGSVSTLTIQRTQQEDSAVYLCASSQDYNEQFFGPGTRLTVL.

In this sample, this clonotype turned up many times. The chain carries TRBV12-3 or TRBV12-4 and TRBJ1-1; 9 bases agree with TRBD1. The V gene end was trimmed by 2 bases and the J gene end by 6 bases; junction bases not matched to a gene: 19. The CDR3 consists of 19 residues. For the CDR3, the DNA is TGTGCCAGCAGTTTACTTGGGACAGGGAAAGTGAGGGGAGGCGCTGAAGCTTTCTTT. It translates to CASSLLGTGKVRGGAEAFF.

At least ten counts were recorded for this clonotype. The chain joins TRBV11-2 to TRBJ2-3, with TRBD2 matching 9 bases. The junction had 7 bases not matched to a gene; V was cut back by 5 bases and J by 4 bases. The CDR3 spans 15 residues. Germline V CDR1 and CDR2: SGHAT, FQNNGV. The CDR3 DNA reads TGTGCCAGCAGCGCAAATAGCGGGAGTTCAGATACGCAGTATTTT. It encodes CASSANSGSSDTQYF.

About this clonotype: This likely stems from a read error, as it lies one base from a far larger clone. The genes are TRBV11-2 and TRBJ2-1; D remains ambiguous. V lost 8 bases and J lost 8, with 16 bases in between. CDR3 length equals 13 residues. Germline lookup yields CDR1 SGHAT and CDR2 FQNNGV. The CDR3 sequence is CASAIVQQDEQFF. The CDR3 DNA sequence: TGTGCCAGCGCAATAGTACAGCAGGATGAGCAGTTCTTC. The variable domain in full, with the rest retrieved from reference TRBV11-2 and TRBJ2-1, is EAGVAQSPRYKIIEKRQSVAFWCNPISGHATLYWYQQILGQGPKLLIQFQNNGVVDDSQLPKDRFSAERLKGVDSTLKIQPAKLEDSAVYLCASAIVQQDEQFFGPGTRLTVL.

This clonotype was detected many times. The V gene is TRBV6-5, the J gene TRBJ2-5, with 8 bases lining up with TRBD1. The CDR3 contains 15 residues. Trimming at V came to 4 bases and at J to 4 bases, leaving 8 bases not matched to a gene. Looked up from germline, CDR1 is MNHEY and CDR2 is SVGAGI. CDR3 bases: TGTGCCAGCAGTTCCCGCGGACAGGGCCGAGAGACCCAGTACTTC. Translating it yields CASSSRGQGRETQYF.